This TCR beta chain originates from a study of cytomegalovirus exposure and HLA in healthy donors. Of note for this clone: Its specificity is unknown.

The donors were part of the roughly 130-subject validation cohort, which stood apart from the roughly 670-subject first cohort. The CDR3 is made up of 14 amino acids. From germline, CDR1 is LGHNA and CDR2 YSLEER. V shed 1 base and J shed 2 bases, with 8 bases lying between them. Generated by immunoSEQ multiplex PCR, the TCRdb table keeps only in-frame clones and is missing some. The table includes approximately 70,000 clones, roughly 93% detected once. Study conclusions and caveats: While the bulk of TCR sequences proved rare, some public TCRs turned up in many donors.

Sequencing was performed on PBMCs. The origin of this receptor is a young woman in good health and CMV-seropositive. V gene TRBV4-3 combines with J gene TRBJ1-2; tentative D call: TRBD1 (6 bases). As DNA, the CDR3 is TGCGCCAGCAGCCAAGCAACAGGGAACTATGGCTACACCTTC. It translates to CASSQATGNYGYTF.